The 11 T cell receptor beta chains presented below share a single source sample, sequenced in a study of OX40 agonist ivuxolimab in advanced cancers. This table comes from immunoSEQ multiplex PCR, and its TCRdb copy is limited to in-frame clones, with some not included. The sample has about 64,000 clones, around 90% seen once. Specimen: CD4+ or CD8+ T cells sorted from blood, collected in a trial of the OX40 agonist ivuxolimab. The receptors originated from an adult with an advanced solid tumor such as melanoma, head and neck, liver or kidney cancer.

The J gene is TRBJ1-3, the V gene TRBV30, with a possible D match to TRBD1 (6 bases). Trimming took off 0 bases at V and 1 base at J, with 10 bases between the two ends. Germline CDR1 is GTSNPN and CDR2 is SVGIG (reference sequence). The CDR3 length is 15 residues. The CDR3 coding sequence is TGTGCCTGGAGTGTAGGGGGGGGATCTGGAAACACCATATATTTT. It is translated as CAWSVGGGSGNTIYF.

The J gene is TRBJ1-2, the V gene TRBV23-1; TRBD1 matches 9 bases. TRBV23-1 is classed as an ORF, of uncertain function. The CDR3 length is 15 residues. V lost 2 bases to trimming and J lost 3 bases; unmatched junction nucleotides: 4. CDR3 residues: CASSQGTGGDYGYTF. CDR3 nucleotides: TGCGCCAGCAGTCAAGGTACAGGGGGCGACTATGGCTACACCTTC.

The genes are TRBV9 and TRBJ2-2; no reliable D call. This CDR3 is built from 17 residues. CDR1 is SGDLS, CDR2 YYNGEE, per germline. Trimming shortened V by 0 bases and J by 3 bases, and 15 bases separated the two germline ends. The CDR3 here is CASSVGRTVIDTGELFF. CDR3 in DNA: TGTGCCAGCAGCGTAGGTAGGACGGTGATTGACACCGGGGAGCTGTTTTTT. Complete variable domain (other parts from reference TRBV9 and TRBJ2-2): DSGVTQTPKHLITATGQRVTLRCSPRSGDLSVYWYQQSLDQGLQFLIQYYNGEERAKGNILERFSAQQFPDLHSELNLSSLELGDSALYFCASSVGRTVIDTGELFFGEGSRLTVL.

The CDR3 sequence: CASSLHTGTATNEKLFF. CDR3 DNA: TGTGCCAGCAGTTTACACACAGGGACTGCAACTAATGAAAAACTGTTTTTT. The chain carries TRBV28 and TRBJ1-4; possible D gene TRBD1, 6 bases. Between the trimmed V and J ends, which lost 2 bases and 0 bases, there was a span of 13 bases. The CDR3 contains 17 residues. Per the germline V gene, CDR1 is MDHEN and CDR2 is SYDVKM.

The chain has TRBV4-1 and TRBJ1-1; D remains ambiguous. The CDR3 totals 18 residues. Trimming left V 0 bases short and J 5 bases short, with 22 bases between. CDR1 is MGHRA and CDR2 is YSYEKL in the germline V gene. DNA of the CDR3: TGCGCCAGCAGCCAAGAGGTGTTTCCCCACCCAGAGTCGACTGAAGCTTTCTTT. Translation gives CASSQEVFPHPESTEAFF.

This clone was observed a handful of times. The rearrangement uses TRBV5-1 and TRBJ2-2, with 8 bases that match TRBD2. The CDR3 runs to 15 residues. Germline V CDR1 and CDR2: SGHRS, YFSETQ. Unmatched junction bases numbered 3, after V lost 1 base and J lost 4 bases. CDR3 DNA: TGCGCCAGCAGCTTGATGGCGGGAGGCACCGGGGAGCTGTTTTTT. Residues: CASSLMAGGTGELFF.

V is TRBV19 and J is TRBJ2-7; maybe TRBD2 (6 bases). The CDR3 loop spans 13 amino acids. Germline V gene lookup returns CDR1 LNHDA and CDR2 SQIVND (reference sequence). V was pared by 9 bases and J by 2 bases, with 14 bases between. CDR3 protein: CASSEGWAYEQYF. As DNA, the CDR3 is TGTGCCAGCTCGGAGGGATGGGCCTACGAGCAGTACTTC.

The V and J genes are TRBV5-1 and TRBJ2-7; 9 bases match TRBD2. Per the germline V gene, CDR1 is SGHRS and CDR2 is YFSETQ. This CDR3 comprises 13 residues. The ends lost 6 bases at V and 7 bases at J; junction bases unmatched: 8. CDR3 protein: CASTGGRAGEQYF. The CDR3 DNA reads as TGCGCCAGCACAGGCGGGAGGGCAGGGGAGCAGTACTTC.

The chain carries TRBV20-1 and TRBJ1-4; D uncertain. Germline V gives CDR1 DFQATT, CDR2 SNEGSKA (reference sequence). The CDR3 extends over 11 amino acids. The V gene lost 4 bases and the J gene lost 4 bases, with 4 bases spanning the gap. The CDR3 reads CSANINEKLFF. CDR3 DNA: TGCAGTGCTAATATTAATGAAAAACTGTTTTTT.

The V and J genes are TRBV7-9 and TRBJ2-3; a weak D match, TRBD2 (6 bases). CDR3 length: 15 residues. The V end lost 2 bases, the J end lost 0 bases, and 9 bases lay between the germline ends. CDR1 is SEHNR, CDR2 FQNEAQ, per germline (reference sequence). The CDR3 DNA sequence: TGTGCCAGCAGCTTACGAGGGACTAGCACAGATACGCAGTATTTT. Its translation: CASSLRGTSTDTQYF.

This chain joins TRBV7-8 and TRBJ1-5, with D hard to call. Germline CDR1 SGHVS, CDR2 FQNEAQ. V shed 5 bases and J shed 5 bases, with 13 bases lying between them. This CDR3 contains 14 residues. This CDR3 reads CASSPDRGYQPQHF. CDR3 coding DNA: TGTGCCAGCAGCCCCGACCGGGGATATCAGCCCCAGCATTTT.